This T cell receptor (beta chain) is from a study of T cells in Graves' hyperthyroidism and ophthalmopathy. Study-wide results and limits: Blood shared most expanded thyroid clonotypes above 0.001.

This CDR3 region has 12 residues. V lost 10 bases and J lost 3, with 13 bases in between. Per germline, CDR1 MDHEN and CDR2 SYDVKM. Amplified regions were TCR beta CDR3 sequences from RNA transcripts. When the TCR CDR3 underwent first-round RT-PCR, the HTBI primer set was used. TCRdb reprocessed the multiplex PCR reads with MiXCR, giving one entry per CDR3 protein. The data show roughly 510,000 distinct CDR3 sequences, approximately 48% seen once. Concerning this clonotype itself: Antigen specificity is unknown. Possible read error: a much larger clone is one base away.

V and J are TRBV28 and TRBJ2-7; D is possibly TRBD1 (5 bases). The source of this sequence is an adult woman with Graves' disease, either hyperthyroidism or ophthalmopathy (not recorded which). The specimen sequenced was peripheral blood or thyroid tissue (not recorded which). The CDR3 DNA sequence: TGTGCCACCAGGGAAGGTGGCTACGAGCAGTACTTC. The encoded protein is CATREGGYEQYF. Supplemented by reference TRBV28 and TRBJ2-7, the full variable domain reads DVKVTQSSRYLVKRTGEKVFLECVQDMDHENMFWYRQDPGLGLRLIYFSYDVKMKEKGDIPEGYSVSREKKERFSLILESASTNQTSMYLCATREGGYEQYFGPGTRLTVT.